The entry below gives a single T cell receptor beta chain sequence along with its context. This sample was included in a study of blood T cell repertoires in COVID-19. Study-wide context: The samples span acute and convalescent COVID-19 from the United States, Italy and Spain.

Original analysis: Amplification of reference gene primers provided the estimated nucleated cell counts. Some clones are missing from TCRdb's copy, which holds only in-frame ones; the method was immunoSEQ multiplex PCR. The V and J calls and the clone size are those of that table, but D and trimming were determined from the DNA. The sample yields roughly 110,000 clones, 75% to 95% seen once. Trimming took 0 bases from V and 0 from J; bases not matched to a gene: 3. This CDR3 spans 16 amino acids. Germline CDR1 SGHRS, CDR2 YFSETQ. The chain employs TRBV5-1 and TRBJ2-1; 7 bases are a match to TRBD2. Material for sequencing was peripheral blood. This TCR was sampled from a woman in her 30s with acute or convalescent COVID-19. CDR3 sequence reads: CASSLGLAVSYNEQFF. CDR3 in DNA: TGCGCCAGCAGCTTGGGGCTAGCGGTCTCCTACAATGAGCAGTTCTTC. Full variable domain (remainder filled in from reference TRBV5-1 and TRBJ2-1): KAGVTQTPRYLIKTRGQQVTLSCSPISGHRSVSWYQQTPGQGLQFLFEYFSETQRNKGNFPGRFSGRQFSNSRSEMNVSTLELGDSALYLCASSLGLAVSYNEQFFGPGTRLTVL.